This T cell receptor (beta chain) was obtained from a study of shared clonotypes between healthy human individuals. With 3 bases removed from V and 4 bases from J, the gap between germline ends came to 15 bases. Per the germline V gene, CDR1 is LNHDA and CDR2 is SQIVND (reference sequence). CDR3 size: 16 residues. There were no recent acute infections or vaccinations among the donors, who were healthy HIV-negative adults. This clone was counted only a few times. Libraries were prepared by immunoSEQ multiplex PCR; TCRdb keeps only in-frame clonotypes and omits some of them. The sample includes hundreds of thousands of clones, around 73% of them seen just once.

The sequence derives from a woman in her twenties or thirties in good health. The rearrangement joins TRBV19 to TRBJ1-4; D might be TRBD1 (5 bases). Sample: memory CD4+ T cells sorted from blood. The subset is: CD45RA-negative fraction. The CDR3 loop reads CASSMRRDGLNEKLFF. The CDR3 nucleotides read TGTGCCAGTAGTATGAGGCGGGACGGACTTAATGAAAAACTGTTTTTT.